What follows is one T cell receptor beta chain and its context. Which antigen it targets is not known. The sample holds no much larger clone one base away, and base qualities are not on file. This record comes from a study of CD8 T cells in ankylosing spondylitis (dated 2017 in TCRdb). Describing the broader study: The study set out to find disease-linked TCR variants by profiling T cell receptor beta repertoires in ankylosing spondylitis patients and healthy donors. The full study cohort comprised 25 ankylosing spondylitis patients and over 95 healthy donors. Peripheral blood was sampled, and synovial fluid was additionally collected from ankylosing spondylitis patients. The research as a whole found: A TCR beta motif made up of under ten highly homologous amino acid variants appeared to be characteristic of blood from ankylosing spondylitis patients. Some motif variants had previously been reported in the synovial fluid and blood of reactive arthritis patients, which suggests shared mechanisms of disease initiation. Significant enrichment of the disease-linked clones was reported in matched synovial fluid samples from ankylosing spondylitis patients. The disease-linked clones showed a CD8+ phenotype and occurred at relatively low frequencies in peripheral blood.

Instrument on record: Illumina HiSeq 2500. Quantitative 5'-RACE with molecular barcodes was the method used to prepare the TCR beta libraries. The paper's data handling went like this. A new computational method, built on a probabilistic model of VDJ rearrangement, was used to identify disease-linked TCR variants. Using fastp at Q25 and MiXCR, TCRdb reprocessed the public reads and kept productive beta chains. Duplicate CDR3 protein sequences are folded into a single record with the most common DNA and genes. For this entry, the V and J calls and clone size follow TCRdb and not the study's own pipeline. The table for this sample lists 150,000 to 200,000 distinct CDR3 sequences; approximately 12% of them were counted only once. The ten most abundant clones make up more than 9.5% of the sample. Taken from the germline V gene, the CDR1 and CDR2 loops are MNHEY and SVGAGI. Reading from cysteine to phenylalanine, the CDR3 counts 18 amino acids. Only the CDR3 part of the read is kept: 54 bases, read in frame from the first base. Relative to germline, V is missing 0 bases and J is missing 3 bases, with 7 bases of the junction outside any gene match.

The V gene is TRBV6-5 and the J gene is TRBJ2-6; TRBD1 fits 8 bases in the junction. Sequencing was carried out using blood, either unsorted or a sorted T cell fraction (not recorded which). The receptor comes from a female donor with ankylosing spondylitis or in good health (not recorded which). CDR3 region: CASSYSSAGGGGANVLTF. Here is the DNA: TGTGCCAGCAGTTACTCGTCGGCAGGGGGCGGTGGGGCCAACGTCCTGACTTTC.